The 26 T cell receptor beta chains below come from one sample, sequenced in a study of cytomegalovirus exposure and HLA in healthy donors. PCR involved 60 Vbeta and 13 Jbeta primers. This table comes from immunoSEQ multiplex PCR, and its TCRdb copy is limited to in-frame clones, with some not included. The sample lists around 110,000 clones; 60% to 85% were seen once. The sequenced sample consisted of PBMCs. These receptors all come from a woman younger than 30 in good health and CMV-seronegative.

This clone was seen just once. The V and J genes are TRBV6-5 and TRBJ2-5; a weak D match, TRBD2 (5 bases). Trimming left V 0 bases short and J 3 bases short, with 14 bases between. Germline lookup yields CDR1 MNHEY and CDR2 SVGAGI. This CDR3 has 16 residues. CDR3 bases: TGTGCCAGCAGTTACTCGAGTCGGGGAATGAAAGAGACCCAGTACTTC. This sequence encodes CASSYSSRGMKETQYF.

The genes are TRBV4-2 and TRBJ1-2, with 8 bases fitting TRBD1. Germline-derived CDR1 and CDR2 are LGHNA and YNFKEQ. The CDR3 spans 15 residues. V trimming: 4 bases; J trimming: 1 base; junction bases outside the gene matches: 5. The CDR3 protein is CASSPSGQGNYGYTF. DNA of the CDR3: TGTGCCAGCAGCCCCTCCGGACAGGGTAACTATGGCTACACCTTC.

This chain links TRBV7-9 with TRBJ2-1; D is unresolved. With 0 bases removed from V and 9 bases from J, the gap between germline ends came to 15 bases. The CDR3 spans 15 residues. The germline CDR1 and CDR2 sequences are SEHNR and FQNEAQ (reference sequence). CDR3 loop: CASSLAILGPGEQFF. The DNA of the CDR3 is TGTGCCAGCAGCTTAGCAATTTTGGGCCCTGGTGAGCAGTTCTTC.

The genes are TRBV9 and TRBJ1-6, with D perhaps matching TRBD1 (6 bases). The V end lost 5 bases, the J end lost 0 bases, and 12 bases lay between the germline ends. The germline V gene encodes CDR1 SGDLS and CDR2 YYNGEE. The CDR3 contains 16 residues. The CDR3 coding sequence is TGTGCCAGCAGGAGAGGGGGAAGCTCCTATAATTCACCCCTCCACTTT. This sequence encodes CASRRGGSSYNSPLHF.

V usage is TRBV5-6 and J usage is TRBJ1-4, with 9 nucleotides matching TRBD1. Germline values: CDR1 SGHDT, CDR2 YYEEEE. The CDR3 has 16 residues. V trimming: 4 bases; J trimming: 8 bases; junction bases outside the gene matches: 12. The CDR3 spells CASSRSPGTGWEKLFF. The CDR3 coding sequence is TGTGCCAGCAGCAGAAGTCCCGGGACAGGGTGGGAAAAACTGTTTTTT.

The rearrangement uses TRBV25-1 and TRBJ1-4; 7 bases map to TRBD1. CDR3 size: 15 residues. V was pared by 3 bases and J by 4 bases, with 5 bases of the junction left unmatched. CDR1 is MGHDK and CDR2 is SYGVNS in the germline V gene. The DNA for the CDR3 is TGTGCCAGCAGTGAGGCGACAGGGATTAATGAAAAACTGTTTTTT. It translates to CASSEATGINEKLFF.

This clone has more than one count but fewer than ten. At one end, the junction sequence differs from germline, possibly due to a read error. The CDR3 sequence is CASTVLAGAQETQYF. Here the CDR3 DNA reads TGTGCGAGCACTGTGTTAGCGGGAGCCCAAGAGACCCAGTACTTC. The chain employs TRBV6-1 and TRBJ2-5; 9 bases are a match to TRBD2. Germline CDR1 MNHNS, CDR2 SASEGT. This CDR3 is built from 15 residues.

Concerning this clone: At the DNA level, this CDR3 is encoded by other sequences in the same sample as well. The V gene is TRBV30, the J gene TRBJ1-5, with 7 nucleotides matching TRBD1. Germline assignment: CDR1 GTSNPN and CDR2 SVGIG (reference sequence). Trimming removed 3 bases from V and 2 bases from J; junction bases left unmatched: 4. This CDR3 is 14 amino acids long. The CDR3 coding sequence is TGTGCCTGGAGCGTAGGGGGCGGCAATCAGCCCCAGCATTTT. As protein: CAWSVGGGNQPQHF.

This rearrangement joins TRBV6-1 to TRBJ1-5, with D possibly matching TRBD1 (6 bases). CDR3 size: 16 residues. Germline V gives CDR1 MNHNS, CDR2 SASEGT. Trimming removed 4 bases at V and 3 bases at J, with 16 bases between. The CDR3 reads CASSGRRQALNQPQHF. The CDR3 bases are TGTGCCAGCAGTGGACGAAGACAGGCCCTCAATCAGCCCCAGCATTTT.

The chain recombines TRBV7-9 with TRBJ2-5; TRBD2 matches at 12 bases. Germline CDR1 and CDR2: SEHNR and FQNEAQ (reference sequence). The CDR3 spans 14 residues. Trimming at V came to 3 bases and at J to 5 bases, leaving 1 base not matched to a gene. The CDR3 nucleotides read TGTGCCAGCAGCTTGCTAGCGGGGGGGGAGACCCAGTACTTC. Translation gives CASSLLAGGETQYF. The full variable domain, completed using reference TRBV7-9 and TRBJ2-5, is DTGVSQNPRHKITKRGQNVTFRCDPISEHNRLYWYRQTLGQGPEFLTYFQNEAQLEKSRLLSDRFSAERPKGSFSTLEIQRTEQGDSAMYLCASSLLAGGETQYFGPGTRLLVL.

V is TRBV11-2 and J is TRBJ1-1; no definite D call. This CDR3 is 13 amino acids long. The germline V and J ends were trimmed by 3 bases and 2 bases, with 7 bases remaining between them. Looked up from germline, CDR1 is SGHAT and CDR2 is FQNNGV. In nucleotides, the CDR3 is TGTGCCAGCAGCTTCATCCAAAACACTGAAGCTTTCTTT. Amino acids: CASSFIQNTEAFF.

The chain has TRBV27 and TRBJ1-2; D not resolved. Germline V gene data show CDR1 as MNHEY and CDR2 as SMNVEV (reference sequence). Trimming pared 1 base from V and 0 bases from J, leaving 15 bases between. The CDR3 has 17 amino acids. Here the CDR3 DNA reads TGTGCCAGCAGTTTATTAGCGGGTGCCGACCCTAACTATGGCTACACCTTC. Translated, it gives CASSLLAGADPNYGYTF.

This rearrangement joins TRBV11-2 to TRBJ1-2; possibly TRBD1 for D (5 bases). Germline V lookup: CDR1 SGHAT, CDR2 FQNNGV. This CDR3 is built from 13 residues. V was clipped by 1 base and J by 7 bases, with 10 bases between them. In DNA, the CDR3 is TGTGCCAGCAGCTTAGCCCGGCAGGGTGGCTACACCTTC. The encoded protein is CASSLARQGGYTF.

The V and J genes are TRBV4-1 and TRBJ1-4; 7 bases map to TRBD1. The CDR3 is 13 residues long. The germline gives CDR1 MGHRA, CDR2 YSYEKL. V shed 8 bases, J shed 7 bases, and the junction held 7 bases outside the gene matches. The CDR3, as DNA: TGCGCCAGCTCTTTACAGGGGTCTGAAAAACTGTTTTTT. Protein: CASSLQGSEKLFF.

The chain couples TRBV19 to TRBJ2-7, with 7 bases identical to TRBD1. This CDR3 region has 15 residues. Germline V gene lookup returns CDR1 LNHDA and CDR2 SQIVND (reference sequence). Trimming at V came to 6 bases and at J to 0 bases, leaving 8 bases not matched to a gene. CDR3 bases: TGTGCCAGTAGCCAGACAGGGTTTAGCTCCTACGAGCAGTACTTC. Translation gives CASSQTGFSSYEQYF.

The genes are TRBV28 and TRBJ1-2; tentative D call: TRBD1 (6 bases). The CDR3 has 14 residues. Trimming removed 10 bases at V and 5 bases at J, with 20 bases between. Germline CDR1 and CDR2: MDHEN and SYDVKM. CDR3 protein: CAINEGRGIYGYTF. The CDR3 region has the DNA TGTGCCATCAACGAAGGAAGGGGGATATATGGCTACACCTTC.

The rearrangement links TRBV5-1 to TRBJ1-2; 8 nucleotides align to TRBD1. V dropped 4 bases and J dropped 6; count of bases not matched to a gene: 11. The CDR3 sequence is 15 residues long. The germline V gene encodes CDR1 SGHRS and CDR2 YFSETQ. The CDR3 bases are TGCGCCAGCAGCCAAACCCGGACAGGGACGGATGGCTACACCTTC. Translation gives CASSQTRTGTDGYTF.

By proportion, this clone is medium-sized. The chain recombines TRBV5-6 with TRBJ2-1; no clear D. The CDR3 has 13 residues. V shed 0 bases and J shed 3 bases, with 4 bases lying between them. CDR1 is SGHDT, CDR2 YYEEEE, per germline. In nucleotides, the CDR3 is TGTGCCAGCAGCTTGGGCAGCTACAATGAGCAGTTCTTC. This codes for CASSLGSYNEQFF.

CDR3 sequence: CASSLEVGRPLSYNEQFF. The CDR3 DNA reads TGTGCCAGCAGCTTAGAGGTGGGCAGGCCCCTCTCCTACAATGAGCAGTTCTTC. V usage is TRBV7-9 and J usage is TRBJ2-1; D not certain. Trimming cost V 1 base and J 0 bases, with 16 bases left between them. CDR1 and CDR2 (germline): SEHNR, FQNEAQ (reference sequence). The CDR3 spans 18 residues.

The V call is TRBV10-3, the J call TRBJ2-5, with a tentative D call TRBD1 (6 bases). The CDR3 consists of 15 residues. From germline, CDR1 is ENHRY and CDR2 SYGVKD. Trimming pared 4 bases from V and 1 base from J, leaving 13 bases between. The CDR3 loop reads CAISVAGVGQETQYF. DNA for the CDR3: TGTGCCATCAGTGTCGCAGGGGTGGGCCAAGAGACCCAGTACTTC.

The genes are TRBV28 and TRBJ1-4; D unresolved. Trimming removed 0 bases from V and 8 bases from J, with 13 bases in between. The CDR3 is 15 residues long. CDR1 is MDHEN and CDR2 is SYDVKM in the germline V gene. The CDR3 spells CASSLWGREEEKLFF. In DNA, the CDR3 is TGTGCCAGCAGTTTATGGGGAAGGGAGGAGGAAAAACTGTTTTTT.

Comment on this clone: Since the CDR3 does not end with the conserved phenylalanine or tryptophan, this likely comes from a read error. This chain links TRBV2 with TRBJ1-1; D gene uncertain. Trimming left V 8 bases short and J 6 bases short, with 19 bases between. CDR1 SNHLY and CDR2 FYNNEI come from the germline V gene. CDR3 length: 14 residues. CDR3 sequence reads: CASAARLPRPEAFV. CDR3 in DNA: TGTGCCAGCGCTGCTCGGCTCCCCAGGCCTGAAGCTTTCGTT.

V and J are TRBV5-1 and TRBJ2-3, with 9 bases identical to TRBD1. After removal of 2 bases from V and 0 bases from J, the junction contained 7 bases not matched to a gene. Germline CDR1 reads SGHRS; CDR2 reads YFSETQ. The CDR3 totals 17 residues. CDR3 DNA sequence: TGCGCCAGCAGCTTCGGCTTGGGACAGGGCAGCACAGATACGCAGTATTTT. Protein product: CASSFGLGQGSTDTQYF.

This chain uses TRBV7-3 with TRBJ1-1; no reliable D call. The CDR3 totals 15 residues. The V gene lost 0 bases and the J gene lost 3 bases, with 11 bases spanning the gap. CDR1 SGHTA and CDR2 FQGTGA come from the germline V gene. CDR3: CASSLTDGEDTEAFF. CDR3 DNA: TGTGCCAGCAGCTTAACGGATGGGGAGGACACTGAAGCTTTCTTT. Together with reference TRBV7-3 and TRBJ1-1, the CDR3 gives the full variable domain: GAGVSQTPSNKVTEKGKYVELRCDPISGHTALYWYRQSLGQGPEFLIYFQGTGAADDSGLPNDRFFAVRPEGSVSTLKIQRTERGDSAVYLCASSLTDGEDTEAFFGQGTRLTVV.

The V gene is TRBV28, the J gene TRBJ1-4; 10 positions match TRBD1. J gave up 7 bases and V 5 bases, and 7 bases lay outside the gene matches. Germline lookup yields CDR1 MDHEN and CDR2 SYDVKM. The CDR3 runs 15 residues. The CDR3 reads CASSARQGAVEKLFF. The CDR3 DNA reads as TGTGCCAGCAGTGCGAGACAGGGGGCGGTTGAAAAACTGTTTTTT.

The CDR3 sequence: CSVESMPRGGYTF. For the CDR3, the DNA is TGCAGCGTTGAATCTATGCCCAGAGGTGGCTACACCTTC. The genes are TRBV29-1 and TRBJ1-2, with D hard to call. Trimming took 2 bases from V and 7 from J, leaving 14 bases between them. The germline gives CDR1 SQVTM, CDR2 ANQGSEA. The CDR3 has 13 residues.